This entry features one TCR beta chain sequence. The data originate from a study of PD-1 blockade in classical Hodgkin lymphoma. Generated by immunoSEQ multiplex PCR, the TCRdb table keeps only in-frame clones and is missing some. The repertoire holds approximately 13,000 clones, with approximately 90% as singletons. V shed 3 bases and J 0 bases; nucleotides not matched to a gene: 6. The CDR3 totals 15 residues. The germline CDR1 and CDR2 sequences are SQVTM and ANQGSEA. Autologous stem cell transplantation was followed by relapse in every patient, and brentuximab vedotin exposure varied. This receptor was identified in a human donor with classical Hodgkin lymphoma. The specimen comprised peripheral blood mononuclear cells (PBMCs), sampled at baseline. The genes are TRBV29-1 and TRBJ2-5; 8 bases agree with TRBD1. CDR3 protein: CSVDDRGSYQETQYF. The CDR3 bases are TGCAGCGTTGATGACAGGGGCTCGTACCAAGAGACCCAGTACTTC.